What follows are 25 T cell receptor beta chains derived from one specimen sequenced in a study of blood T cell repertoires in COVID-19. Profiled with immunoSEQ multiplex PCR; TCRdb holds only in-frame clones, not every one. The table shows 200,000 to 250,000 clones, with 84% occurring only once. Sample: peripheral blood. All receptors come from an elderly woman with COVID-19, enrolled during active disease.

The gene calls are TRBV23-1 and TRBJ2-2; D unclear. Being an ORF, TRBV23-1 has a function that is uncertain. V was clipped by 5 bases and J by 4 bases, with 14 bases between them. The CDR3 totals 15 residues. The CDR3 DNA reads TGCGCCAGCAGTACGATGCGGTTTGGCACCGGGGAGCTGTTTTTT. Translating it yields CASSTMRFGTGELFF.

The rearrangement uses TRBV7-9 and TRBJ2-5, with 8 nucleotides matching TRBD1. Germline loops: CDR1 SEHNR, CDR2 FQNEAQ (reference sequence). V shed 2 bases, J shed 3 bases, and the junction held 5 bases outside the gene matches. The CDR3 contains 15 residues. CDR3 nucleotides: TGTGCCAGCAGCTTATCAGGGGGCGGGAAAGAGACCCAGTACTTC. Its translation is CASSLSGGGKETQYF.

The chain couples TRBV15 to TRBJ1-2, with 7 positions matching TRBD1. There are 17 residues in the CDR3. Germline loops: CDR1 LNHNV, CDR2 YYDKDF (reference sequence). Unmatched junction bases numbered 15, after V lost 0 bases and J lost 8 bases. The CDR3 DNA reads TGTGCCACCAGCAGAGATTACAGGGGAGCCCCCCCCGACGGCTACACCTTC. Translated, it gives CATSRDYRGAPPDGYTF.

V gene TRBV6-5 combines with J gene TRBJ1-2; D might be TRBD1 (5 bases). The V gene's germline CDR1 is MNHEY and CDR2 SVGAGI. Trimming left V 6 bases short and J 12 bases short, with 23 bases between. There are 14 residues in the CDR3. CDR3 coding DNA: TGTGCCAGCAGAAAGACTTTGCGGGACTGGGCAGACACCTTC. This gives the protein CASRKTLRDWADTF.

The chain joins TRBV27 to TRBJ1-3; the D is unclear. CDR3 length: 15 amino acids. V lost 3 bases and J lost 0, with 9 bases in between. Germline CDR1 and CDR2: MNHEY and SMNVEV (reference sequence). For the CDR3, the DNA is TGTGCCAGCAGTTTGACGGGATACTCTGGAAACACCATATATTTT. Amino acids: CASSLTGYSGNTIYF.

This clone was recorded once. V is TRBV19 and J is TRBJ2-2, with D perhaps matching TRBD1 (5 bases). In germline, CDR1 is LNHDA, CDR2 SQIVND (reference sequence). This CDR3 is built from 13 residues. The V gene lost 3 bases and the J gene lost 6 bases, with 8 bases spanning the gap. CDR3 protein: CASSIQGSGELFF. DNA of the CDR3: TGTGCCAGTAGTATCCAGGGCTCCGGGGAGCTGTTTTTT.

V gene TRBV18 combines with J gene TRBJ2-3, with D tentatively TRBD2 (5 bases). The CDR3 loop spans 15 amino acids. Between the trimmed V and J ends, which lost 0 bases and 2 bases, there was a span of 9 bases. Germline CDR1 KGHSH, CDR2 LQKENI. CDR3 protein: CASSPPGSVTDTQYF. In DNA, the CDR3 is TGTGCCAGCTCACCACCGGGTAGCGTCACAGATACGCAGTATTTT.

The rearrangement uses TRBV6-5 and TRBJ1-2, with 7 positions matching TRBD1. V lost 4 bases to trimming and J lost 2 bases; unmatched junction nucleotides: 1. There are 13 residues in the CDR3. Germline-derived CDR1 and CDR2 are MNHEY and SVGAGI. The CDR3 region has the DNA TGTGCCAGCAGTTTGGGACAGAACTATGGCTACACCTTC. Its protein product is CASSLGQNYGYTF.

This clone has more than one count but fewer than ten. The DNA for the CDR3 is TGTGCCAGCAGCCCTGAGGGGGCGACTTCAGGGTCACCCCTCCACTTT. It yields the protein CASSPEGATSGSPLHF. The chain is built from TRBV21-1 and TRBJ1-6; TRBD1, as called in the table, went unchecked against the DNA. TRBV21-1 is a pseudogene. The CDR3 runs 16 residues.

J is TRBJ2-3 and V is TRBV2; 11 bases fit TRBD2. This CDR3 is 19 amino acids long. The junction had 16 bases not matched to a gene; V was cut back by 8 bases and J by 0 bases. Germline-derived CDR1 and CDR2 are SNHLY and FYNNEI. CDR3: CASPGSGTSGATSTDTQYF. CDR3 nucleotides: TGTGCCAGCCCCGGCTCCGGGACTAGCGGCGCGACTAGCACAGATACGCAGTATTTT.

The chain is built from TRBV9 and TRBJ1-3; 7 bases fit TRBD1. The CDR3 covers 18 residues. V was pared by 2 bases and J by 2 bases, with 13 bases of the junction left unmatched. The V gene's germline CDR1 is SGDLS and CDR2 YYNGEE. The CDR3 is CASSVTQGVDTAGNTIYF. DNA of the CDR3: TGTGCCAGCAGCGTTACGCAGGGGGTTGATACTGCTGGAAACACCATATATTTT.

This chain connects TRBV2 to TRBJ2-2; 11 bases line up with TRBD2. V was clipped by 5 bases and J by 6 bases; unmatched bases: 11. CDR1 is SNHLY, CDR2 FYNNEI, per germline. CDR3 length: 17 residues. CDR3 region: CASSTPQTSGIPGELFF. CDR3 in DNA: TGTGCCAGCAGTACTCCCCAGACTAGCGGGATACCCGGGGAGCTGTTTTTT.

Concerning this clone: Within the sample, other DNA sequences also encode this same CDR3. CDR3 protein: CASSPGTGYSNQPQHF. In DNA, the CDR3 is TGTGCCAGCAGCCCTGGGACAGGGTATAGCAATCAGCCCCAGCATTTT. This rearrangement joins TRBV28 to TRBJ1-5, with 9 bases fitting TRBD1. The ends lost 6 bases at V and 0 bases at J; junction bases unmatched: 6. CDR1 MDHEN and CDR2 SYDVKM come from the germline V gene. The CDR3 has 16 residues.

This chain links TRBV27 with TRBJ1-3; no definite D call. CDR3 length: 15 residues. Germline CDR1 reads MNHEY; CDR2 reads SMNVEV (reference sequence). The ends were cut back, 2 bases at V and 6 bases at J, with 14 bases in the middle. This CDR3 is CASSLGSPRENTIYF. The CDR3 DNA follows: TGTGCCAGCAGTTTAGGGTCACCGAGGGAAAACACCATATATTTT.

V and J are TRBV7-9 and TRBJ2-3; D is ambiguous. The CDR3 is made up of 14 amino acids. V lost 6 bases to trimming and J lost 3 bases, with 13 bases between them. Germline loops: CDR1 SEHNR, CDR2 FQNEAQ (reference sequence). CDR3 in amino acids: CASSPTITTDTQYF. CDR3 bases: TGTGCCAGCAGTCCGACAATAACTACAGATACGCAGTATTTT.

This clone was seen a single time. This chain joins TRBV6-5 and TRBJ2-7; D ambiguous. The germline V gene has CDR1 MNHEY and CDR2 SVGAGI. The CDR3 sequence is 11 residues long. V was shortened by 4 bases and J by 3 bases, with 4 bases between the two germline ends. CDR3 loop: CASSSFYEQYF. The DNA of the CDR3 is TGTGCCAGCAGTTCTTTCTACGAGCAGTACTTC.

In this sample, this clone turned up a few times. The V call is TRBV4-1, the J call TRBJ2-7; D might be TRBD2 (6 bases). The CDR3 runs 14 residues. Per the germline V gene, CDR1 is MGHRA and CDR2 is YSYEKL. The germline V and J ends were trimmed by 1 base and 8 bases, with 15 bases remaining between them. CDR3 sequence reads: CASSQGVASEQQYF. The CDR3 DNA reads TGCGCCAGCAGCCAAGGCGTAGCTAGCGAGCAGCAGTACTTC.

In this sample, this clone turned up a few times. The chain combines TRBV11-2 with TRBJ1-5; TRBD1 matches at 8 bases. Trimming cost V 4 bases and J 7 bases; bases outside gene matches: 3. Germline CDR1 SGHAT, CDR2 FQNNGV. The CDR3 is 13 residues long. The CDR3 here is CASSSGGGQPQHF. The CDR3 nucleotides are TGTGCCAGCAGCTCAGGGGGCGGACAGCCCCAGCATTTT.

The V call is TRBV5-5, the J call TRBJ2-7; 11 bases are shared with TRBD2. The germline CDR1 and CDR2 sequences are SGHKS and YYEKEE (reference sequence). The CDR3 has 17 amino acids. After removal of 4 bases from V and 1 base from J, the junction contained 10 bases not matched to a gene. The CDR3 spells CASSRALAGGLSYEQYF. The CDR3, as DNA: TGTGCCAGCAGCCGTGCCCTAGCGGGGGGCCTTTCCTACGAGCAGTACTTC.

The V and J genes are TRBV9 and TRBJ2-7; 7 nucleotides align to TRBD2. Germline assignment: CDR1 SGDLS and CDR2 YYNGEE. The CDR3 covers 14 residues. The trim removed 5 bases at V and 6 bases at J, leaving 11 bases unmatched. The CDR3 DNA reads TGTGCCAGCAGTGATGTCGGGAGGACATCCGAGCAGTACTTC. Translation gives CASSDVGRTSEQYF.

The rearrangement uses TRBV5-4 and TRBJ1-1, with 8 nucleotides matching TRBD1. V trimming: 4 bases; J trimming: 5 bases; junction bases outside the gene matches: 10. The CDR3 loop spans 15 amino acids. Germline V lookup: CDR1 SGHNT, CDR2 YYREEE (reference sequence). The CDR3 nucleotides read TGTGCCAGCAGCCGGCCTACAGGGGGAGGTACTGAAGCTTTCTTT. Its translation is CASSRPTGGGTEAFF.

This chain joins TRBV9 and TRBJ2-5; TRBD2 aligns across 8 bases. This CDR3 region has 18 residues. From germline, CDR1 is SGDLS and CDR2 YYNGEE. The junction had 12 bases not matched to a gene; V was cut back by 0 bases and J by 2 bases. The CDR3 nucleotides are TGTGCCAGCAGCGTAGCCGGGGGGGGTGGGGGAGGACAAGAGACCCAGTACTTC. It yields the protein CASSVAGGGGGGQETQYF.

The chain's CDR3 is CASRNRGHSDTQYF. CDR3 bases: TGTGCCAGCAGGAACAGGGGGCACTCAGATACGCAGTATTTT. The gene calls are TRBV2 and TRBJ2-3, with TRBD1 matching over 9 bases. CDR1 is SNHLY and CDR2 is FYNNEI in the germline V gene. The trim removed 6 bases at V and 4 bases at J, leaving 5 bases unmatched. This CDR3 comprises 14 residues.

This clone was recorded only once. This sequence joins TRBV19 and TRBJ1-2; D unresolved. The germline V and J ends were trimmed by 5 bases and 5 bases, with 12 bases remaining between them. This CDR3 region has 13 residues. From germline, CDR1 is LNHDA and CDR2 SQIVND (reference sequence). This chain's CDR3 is CASSFVARYGYTF. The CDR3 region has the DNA TGTGCCAGTAGTTTCGTGGCGCGGTATGGCTACACCTTC.

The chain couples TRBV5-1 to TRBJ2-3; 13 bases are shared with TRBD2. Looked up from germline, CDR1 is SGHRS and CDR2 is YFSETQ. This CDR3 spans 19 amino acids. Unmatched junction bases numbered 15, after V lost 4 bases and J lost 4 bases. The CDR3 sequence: CASSPRGVLAGGNPDTQYF. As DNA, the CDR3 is TGCGCCAGCAGCCCCCGTGGTGTACTAGCGGGAGGGAATCCAGATACGCAGTATTTT.